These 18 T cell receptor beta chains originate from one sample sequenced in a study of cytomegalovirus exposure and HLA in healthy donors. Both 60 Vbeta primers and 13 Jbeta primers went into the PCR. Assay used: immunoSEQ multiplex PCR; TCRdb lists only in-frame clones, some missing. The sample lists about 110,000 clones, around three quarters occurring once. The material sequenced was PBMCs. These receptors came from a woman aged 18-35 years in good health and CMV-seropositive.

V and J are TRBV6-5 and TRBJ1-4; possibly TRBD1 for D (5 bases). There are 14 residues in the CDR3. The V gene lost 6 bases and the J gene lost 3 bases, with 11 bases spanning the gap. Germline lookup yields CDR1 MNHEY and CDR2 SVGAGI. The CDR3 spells CASRKTVSNEKLFF. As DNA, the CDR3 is TGTGCCAGCAGGAAGACAGTGTCTAATGAAAAACTGTTTTTT.

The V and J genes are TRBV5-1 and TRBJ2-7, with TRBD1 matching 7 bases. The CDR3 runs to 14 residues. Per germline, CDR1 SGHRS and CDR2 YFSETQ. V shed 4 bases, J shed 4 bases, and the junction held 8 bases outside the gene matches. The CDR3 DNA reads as TGCGCCAGCAGCCAAAATGACAGGGCTTACGAGCAGTACTTC. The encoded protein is CASSQNDRAYEQYF.

In nucleotides, the CDR3 is TGTGCCAGCAGCTCAATTTCTAGCGGGTCCTTACTAGCCAAAAACATTCAGTACTTC. Translation: CASSSISSGSLLAKNIQYF. The chain combines TRBV7-2 with TRBJ2-4, with 8 nucleotides matching TRBD2. The V gene's germline CDR1 is SGHTA and CDR2 FQGNSA. With V trimmed by 4 bases and J by 0 bases, 14 bases remained unmatched. This CDR3 contains 19 residues.

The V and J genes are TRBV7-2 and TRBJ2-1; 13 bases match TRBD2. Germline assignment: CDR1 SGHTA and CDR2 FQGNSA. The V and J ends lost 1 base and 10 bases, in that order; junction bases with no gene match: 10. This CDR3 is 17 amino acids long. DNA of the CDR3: TGTGCCAGCAGCTTAGGGGGGACTAGCGGGACACTTAAGGAGCAGTTCTTC. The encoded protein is CASSLGGTSGTLKEQFF.

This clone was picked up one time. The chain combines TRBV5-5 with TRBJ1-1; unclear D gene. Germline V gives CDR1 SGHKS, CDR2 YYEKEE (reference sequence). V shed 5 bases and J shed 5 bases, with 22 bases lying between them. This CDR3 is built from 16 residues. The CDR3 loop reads CASRRFPTVLRTEAFF. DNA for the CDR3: TGTGCCAGCAGACGCTTCCCCACCGTTCTGAGGACTGAAGCTTTCTTT.

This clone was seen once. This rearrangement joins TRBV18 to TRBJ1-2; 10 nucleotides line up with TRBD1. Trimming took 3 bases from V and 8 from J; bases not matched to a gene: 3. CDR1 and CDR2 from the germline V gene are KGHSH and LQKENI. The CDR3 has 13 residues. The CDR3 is CASSPRDRGGYTF. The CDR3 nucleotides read TGTGCCAGCTCACCCCGGGACAGGGGCGGCTACACCTTC.

The CDR3 bases are TGTGCCAGCAGACTTTTGGGCGGGACCTACGAGCAGTACTTC. Its translation: CASRLLGGTYEQYF. The rearrangement links TRBV6-5 to TRBJ2-7; TRBD2 might be the D (6 bases). Germline V lookup: CDR1 MNHEY, CDR2 SVGAGI. V lost 6 bases, J lost 2 bases, and 14 bases lay in between. This CDR3 contains 14 residues.

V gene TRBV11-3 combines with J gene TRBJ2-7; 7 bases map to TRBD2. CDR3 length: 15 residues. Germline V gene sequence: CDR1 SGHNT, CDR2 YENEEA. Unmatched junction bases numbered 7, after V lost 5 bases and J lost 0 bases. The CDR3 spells CASSLRAGNSYEQYF. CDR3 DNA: TGTGCCAGCAGCCTCCGAGCGGGGAACTCCTACGAGCAGTACTTC.

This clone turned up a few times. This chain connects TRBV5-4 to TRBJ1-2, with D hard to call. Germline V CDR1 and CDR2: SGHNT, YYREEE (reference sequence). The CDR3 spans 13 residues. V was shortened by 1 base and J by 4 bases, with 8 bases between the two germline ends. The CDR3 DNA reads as TGTGCCAGCAGCTTGTCCTCTCGCTATGGCTACACCTTC. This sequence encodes CASSLSSRYGYTF.

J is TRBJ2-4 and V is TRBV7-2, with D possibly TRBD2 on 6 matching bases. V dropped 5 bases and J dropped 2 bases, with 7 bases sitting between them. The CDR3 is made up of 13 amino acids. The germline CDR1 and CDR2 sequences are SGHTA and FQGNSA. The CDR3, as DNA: TGTGCCAGCAGCCGGGGGACCAAAAACATTCAGTACTTC. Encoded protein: CASSRGTKNIQYF. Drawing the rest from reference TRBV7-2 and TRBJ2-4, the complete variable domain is GAGVSQSPSNKVTEKGKDVELRCDPISGHTALYWYRQSLGQGLEFLIYFQGNSAPDKSGLPSDRFSAERTGGSVSTLTIQRTQQEDSAVYLCASSRGTKNIQYFGAGTRLSVL.

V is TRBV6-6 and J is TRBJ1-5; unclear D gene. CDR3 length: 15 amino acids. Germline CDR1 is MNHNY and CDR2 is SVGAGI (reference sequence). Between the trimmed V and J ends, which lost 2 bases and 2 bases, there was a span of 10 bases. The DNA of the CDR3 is TGTGCCAGCAGTTACATTTGGGCAGGCAATCAGCCCCAGCATTTT. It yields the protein CASSYIWAGNQPQHF.

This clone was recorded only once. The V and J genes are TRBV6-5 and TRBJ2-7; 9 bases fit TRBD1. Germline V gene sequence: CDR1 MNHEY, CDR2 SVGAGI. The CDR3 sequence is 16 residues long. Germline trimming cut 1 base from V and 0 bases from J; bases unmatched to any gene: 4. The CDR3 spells CASSYFTGGDSYEQYF. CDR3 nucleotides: TGTGCCAGCAGTTACTTCACAGGGGGCGACTCCTACGAGCAGTACTTC.

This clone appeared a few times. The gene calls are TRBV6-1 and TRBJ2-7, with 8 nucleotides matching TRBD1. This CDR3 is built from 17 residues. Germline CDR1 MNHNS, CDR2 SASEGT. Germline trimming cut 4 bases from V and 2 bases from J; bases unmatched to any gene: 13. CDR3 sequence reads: CASSVPPRDRSPYEQYF. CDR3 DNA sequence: TGTGCCAGCAGTGTCCCCCCCCGGGACAGGAGCCCCTACGAGCAGTACTTC.

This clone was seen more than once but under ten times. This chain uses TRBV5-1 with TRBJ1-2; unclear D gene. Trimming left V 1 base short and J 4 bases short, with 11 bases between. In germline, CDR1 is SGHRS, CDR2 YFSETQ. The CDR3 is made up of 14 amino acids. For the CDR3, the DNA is TGCGCCAGCAGCTTGAGGCAGGAACTCTATGGCTACACCTTC. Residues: CASSLRQELYGYTF. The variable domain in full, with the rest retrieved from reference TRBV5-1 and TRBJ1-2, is KAGVTQTPRYLIKTRGQQVTLSCSPISGHRSVSWYQQTPGQGLQFLFEYFSETQRNKGNFPGRFSGRQFSNSRSEMNVSTLELGDSALYLCASSLRQELYGYTFGSGTRLTVV.

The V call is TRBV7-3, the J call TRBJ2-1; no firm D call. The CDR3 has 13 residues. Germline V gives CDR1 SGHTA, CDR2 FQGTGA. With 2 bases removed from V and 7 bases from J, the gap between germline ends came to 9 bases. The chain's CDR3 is CASSLQYTNEQFF. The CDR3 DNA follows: TGTGCCAGCAGCTTACAGTATACAAATGAGCAGTTCTTC.

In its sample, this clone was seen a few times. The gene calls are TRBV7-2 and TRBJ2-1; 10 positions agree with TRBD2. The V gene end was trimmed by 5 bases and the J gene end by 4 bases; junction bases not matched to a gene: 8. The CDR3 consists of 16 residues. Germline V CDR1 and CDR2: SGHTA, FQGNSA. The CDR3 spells CASSPRPSGGYNEQFF. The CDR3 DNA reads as TGTGCCAGCAGCCCTAGGCCTAGCGGGGGATACAATGAGCAGTTCTTC.

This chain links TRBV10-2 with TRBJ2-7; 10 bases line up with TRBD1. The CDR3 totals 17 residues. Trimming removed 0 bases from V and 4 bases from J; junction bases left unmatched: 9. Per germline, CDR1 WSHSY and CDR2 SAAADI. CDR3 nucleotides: TGCGCCAGCAGTGAGTCGGTTGCGGGGACAGGGGTATACGAGCAGTACTTC. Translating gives CASSESVAGTGVYEQYF.

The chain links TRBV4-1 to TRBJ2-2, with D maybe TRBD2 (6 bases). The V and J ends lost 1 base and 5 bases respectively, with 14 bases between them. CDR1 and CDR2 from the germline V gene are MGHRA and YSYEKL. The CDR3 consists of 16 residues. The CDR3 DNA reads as TGCGCCAGCAGCCAAGGAAGGGTGGGGAGGACCGGGGAGCTGTTTTTT. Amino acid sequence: CASSQGRVGRTGELFF.